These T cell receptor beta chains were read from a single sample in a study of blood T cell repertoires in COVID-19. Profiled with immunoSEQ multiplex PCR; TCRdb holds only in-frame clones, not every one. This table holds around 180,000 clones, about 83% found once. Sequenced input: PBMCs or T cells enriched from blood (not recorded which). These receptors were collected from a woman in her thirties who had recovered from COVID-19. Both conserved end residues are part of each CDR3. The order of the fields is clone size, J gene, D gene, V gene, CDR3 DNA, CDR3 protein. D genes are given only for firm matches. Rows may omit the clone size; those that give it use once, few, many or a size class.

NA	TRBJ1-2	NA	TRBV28	TGTGCCAGCAGTGCAACAGGGTTTTATGGCTACACCTTC	CASSATGFYGYTF
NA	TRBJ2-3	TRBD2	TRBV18	TGTGCCAGCTCACCAAAGCGGGATCGAACAGATACGCAGTATTTT	CASSPKRDRTDTQYF
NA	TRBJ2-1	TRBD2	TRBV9	TGTGCCAGCAGCGTGGGGGGGACTAGCGGGACTGGTGAGCAGTTCTTC	CASSVGGTSGTGEQFF
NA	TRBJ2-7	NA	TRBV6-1	TGTGCCAGCAGTGAAAGGACAGCTAGGGCTTACGAGCAGTACTTC	CASSERTARAYEQYF
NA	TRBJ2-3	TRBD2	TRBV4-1	TGCGCCAGCAGCCCCCCTAGCGGGTTTAGCACAGATACGCAGTATTTT	CASSPPSGFSTDTQYF
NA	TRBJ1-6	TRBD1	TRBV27	TGTGCCAGCAGTTTAGGAGGGACAGCGGATTCACCCCTCCACTTT	CASSLGGTADSPLHF
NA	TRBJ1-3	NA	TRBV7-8	TGTGCCAGCAGCCCCCCAGGCTACTCTGGAAACACCATATATTTT	CASSPPGYSGNTIYF
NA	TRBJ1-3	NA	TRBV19	TGTGCCAGTAGTCTTGGGGGGTCCTCTGGAAACACCATATATTTT	CASSLGGSSGNTIYF
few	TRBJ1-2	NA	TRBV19	TGTGCCAGTAGCCCATCCGGGAGCTTGAGGGGCTACACCTTC	CASSPSGSLRGYTF
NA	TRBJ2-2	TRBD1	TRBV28	TGTGCCAGCAGTTTAGGACAGGGGTCCGCCGGGGAGCTGTTTTTT	CASSLGQGSAGELFF
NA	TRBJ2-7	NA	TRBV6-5	TGTGCCAGCAGGGTCGGGCCGACAGGATACTACGAGCAGTACTTC	CASRVGPTGYYEQYF
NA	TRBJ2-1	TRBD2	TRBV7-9	TGTGCCAGCAGCTCGGGAGGGTATGAGCAGTTCTTC	CASSSGGYEQFF
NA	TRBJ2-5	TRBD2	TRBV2	TGTGCCAGCAGTGAAGCGCGGCACTTCGCGGGGGGCGGGGACCAAGAGACCCAGTACTTC	CASSEARHFAGGGDQETQYF
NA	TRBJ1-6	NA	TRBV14	TGTGCCAGCAGCGGGAGGGCGAATTCCTTTAATTCACCCCTCCACTTT	CASSGRANSFNSPLHF
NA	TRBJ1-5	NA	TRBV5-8	TGTGCCAGCAGCGTGGGGGGCCGGTTTAGCAATCAGCCCCAGCATTTT	CASSVGGRFSNQPQHF
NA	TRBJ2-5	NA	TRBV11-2	TGTGCCAGCAGCCTTAGCGAGACCCAGTACTTC	CASSLSETQYF
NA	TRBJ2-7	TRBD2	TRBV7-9	TGTGCCAGCAGCCCTAGCGGCCCTACCTACGAGCAGTACTTC	CASSPSGPTYEQYF
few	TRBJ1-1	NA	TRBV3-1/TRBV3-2	TGTGCCAGCAGCCAAGTGAAGACAGGTACTGAAGCTTTCTTT	CASSQVKTGTEAFF
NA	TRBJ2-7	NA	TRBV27	TGTGCCAGCAGTTTCTTGACTGGCTACGAGCAGTACTTC	CASSFLTGYEQYF
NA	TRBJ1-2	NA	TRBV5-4	TGTGCCAGCAGCTTGCAGGGCCGGCGAAGCTATGGCTACACCTTC	CASSLQGRRSYGYTF
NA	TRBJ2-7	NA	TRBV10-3	TGTGCCATCGGCCGATCGGAGGACGAGCAGTACTTC	CAIGRSEDEQYF
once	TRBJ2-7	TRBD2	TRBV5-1	TGCGCCAGCAGCTCGAGACTAGCGGGCTCGGACGAGCAGTACTTC	CASSSRLAGSDEQYF
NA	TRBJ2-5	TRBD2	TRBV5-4	TGTGCCAGCAGCGCGTCGCGGACTAGCGGGAGGGCCGGGGAGACCCAGTACTTC	CASSASRTSGRAGETQYF
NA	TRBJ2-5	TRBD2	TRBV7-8	TGTGCCAGCAGCTTACTAGGACTAGCGGTACCAGAGCCGCAAGAGACCCAGTACTTC	CASSLLGLAVPEPQETQYF
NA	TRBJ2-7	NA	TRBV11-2	TGTGCCAGCAGCAAAGGAGCAAAGAGAACGTCCGAGCAGTACTTC	CASSKGAKRTSEQYF
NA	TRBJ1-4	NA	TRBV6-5	TGTGCCAGCAAGGAGGGGATACGGGAAAAACTGTTTTTT	CASKEGIREKLFF
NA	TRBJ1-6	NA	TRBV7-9	TGTGCCAGCAGCTTAGGGGACTTAGATTCACCCCTCCACTTT	CASSLGDLDSPLHF
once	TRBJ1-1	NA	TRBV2	TGTGCCAGCAGTGAACGCAGGGTATCCGACGAAGCTTTCTTT	CASSERRVSDEAFF
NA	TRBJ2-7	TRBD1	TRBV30	TGTGCCTGGAGTGTACGGACAGGGCGGCCCGGCGAGCAGTACTTC	CAWSVRTGRPGEQYF
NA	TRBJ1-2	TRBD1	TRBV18	TGTGCCAGCTCTGGACAGGGGATCGGCTACACCTTC	CASSGQGIGYTF
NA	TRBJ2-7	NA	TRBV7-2	TGTGCCAGCAGCTCTAGCTCTGAGCAGTACTTC	CASSSSSEQYF
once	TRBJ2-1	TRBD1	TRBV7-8	TGTGCCAGCAGTCCCGACAGGGAAGGAGACAATGAGCAGTTCTTC	CASSPDREGDNEQFF
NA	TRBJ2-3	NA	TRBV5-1	TGCGCCAGCCAACAGGGTTGGGGGACAGATACGCAGTATTTT	CASQQGWGTDTQYF
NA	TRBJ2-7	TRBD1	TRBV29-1	TGCAGCGTTGTTGGGACAGGGGTCTACGAGCAGTACTTC	CSVVGTGVYEQYF
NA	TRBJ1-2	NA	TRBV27	TGTGCCAGCAGTCCGGATTTATTACAGGGCCCCGGCTACACCTTC	CASSPDLLQGPGYTF
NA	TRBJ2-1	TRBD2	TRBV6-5	TGTGCCAGCACGAGGGGCGGGAGTAACAATGAGCAGTTCTTC	CASTRGGSNNEQFF
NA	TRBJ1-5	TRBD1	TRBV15	TGTGCCACCAGCAGGTCAAAAAACGGGACAGGTAATCAGCCCCAGCATTTT	CATSRSKNGTGNQPQHF
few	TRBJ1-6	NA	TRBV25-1	TGTGCCAGCACCTCCGGGGGCTCCTATAATTCACCCCTCCACTTT	CASTSGGSYNSPLHF
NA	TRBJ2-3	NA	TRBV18	TGTGCCAGCTCACCCCAATCAGATACGCAGTATTTT	CASSPQSDTQYF